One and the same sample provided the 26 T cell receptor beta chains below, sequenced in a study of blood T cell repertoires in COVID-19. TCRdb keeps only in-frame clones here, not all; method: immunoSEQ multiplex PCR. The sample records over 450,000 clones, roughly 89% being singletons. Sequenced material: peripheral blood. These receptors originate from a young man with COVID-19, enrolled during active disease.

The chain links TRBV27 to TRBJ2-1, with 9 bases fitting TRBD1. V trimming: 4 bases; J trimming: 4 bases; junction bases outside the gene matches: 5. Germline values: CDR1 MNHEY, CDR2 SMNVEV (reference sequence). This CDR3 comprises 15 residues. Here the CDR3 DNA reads TGTGCCAGCAGTTCAACAGGGGGCTCTTACAATGAGCAGTTCTTC. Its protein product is CASSSTGGSYNEQFF.

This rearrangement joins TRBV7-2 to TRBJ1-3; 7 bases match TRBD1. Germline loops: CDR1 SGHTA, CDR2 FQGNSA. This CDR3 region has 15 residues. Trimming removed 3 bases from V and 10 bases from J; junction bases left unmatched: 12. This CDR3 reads CASSFSDREKGTIYF. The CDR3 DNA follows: TGTGCCAGCAGCTTTTCCGACAGGGAAAAGGGGACCATATATTTT.

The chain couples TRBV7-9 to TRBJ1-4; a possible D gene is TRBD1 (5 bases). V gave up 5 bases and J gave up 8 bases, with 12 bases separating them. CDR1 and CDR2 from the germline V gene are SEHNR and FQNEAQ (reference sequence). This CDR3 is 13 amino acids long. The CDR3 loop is CASSQDRKEKLFF. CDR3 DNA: TGTGCCAGCAGCCAAGACAGAAAAGAAAAACTGTTTTTT.

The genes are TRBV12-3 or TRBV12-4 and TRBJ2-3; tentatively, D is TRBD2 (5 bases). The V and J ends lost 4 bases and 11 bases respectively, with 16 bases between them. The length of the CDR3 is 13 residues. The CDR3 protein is CASSSSTDSQQYF. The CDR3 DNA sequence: TGTGCCAGCAGTTCCTCCACGGACTCTCAGCAGTATTTT.

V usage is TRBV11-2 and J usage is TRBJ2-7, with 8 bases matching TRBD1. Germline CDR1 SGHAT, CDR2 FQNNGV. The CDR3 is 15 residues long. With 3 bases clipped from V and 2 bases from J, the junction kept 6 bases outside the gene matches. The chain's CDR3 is CASSLTGTGAYEQYF. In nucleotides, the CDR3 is TGTGCCAGCAGCTTGACCGGGACAGGAGCCTACGAGCAGTACTTC.

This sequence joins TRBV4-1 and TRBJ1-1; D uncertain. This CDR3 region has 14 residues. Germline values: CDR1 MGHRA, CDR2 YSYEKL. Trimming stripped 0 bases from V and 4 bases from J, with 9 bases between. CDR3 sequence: CASSQDSGVTEAFF. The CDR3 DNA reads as TGCGCCAGCAGCCAAGATTCCGGGGTCACTGAAGCTTTCTTT.

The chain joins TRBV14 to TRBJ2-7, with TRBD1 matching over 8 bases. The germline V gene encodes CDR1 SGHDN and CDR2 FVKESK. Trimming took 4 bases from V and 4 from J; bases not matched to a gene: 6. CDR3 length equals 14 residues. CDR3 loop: CASSLGQGVYEQYF. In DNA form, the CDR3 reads TGTGCCAGCAGCCTCGGACAGGGTGTATACGAGCAGTACTTC.

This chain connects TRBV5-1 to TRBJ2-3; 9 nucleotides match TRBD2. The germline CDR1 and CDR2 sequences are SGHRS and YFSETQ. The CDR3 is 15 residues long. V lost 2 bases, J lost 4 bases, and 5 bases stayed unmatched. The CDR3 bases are TGCGCCAGCAGCTTATGGGCGGGAGGGTCAGATACGCAGTATTTT. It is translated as CASSLWAGGSDTQYF.

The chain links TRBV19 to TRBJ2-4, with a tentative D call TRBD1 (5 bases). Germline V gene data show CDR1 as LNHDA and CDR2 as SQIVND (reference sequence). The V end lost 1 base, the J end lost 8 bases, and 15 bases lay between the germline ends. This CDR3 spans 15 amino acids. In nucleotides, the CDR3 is TGTGCCAGTAGTATAGGGGGCAGGGCTATTGACATTCAGTACTTC. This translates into CASSIGGRAIDIQYF.

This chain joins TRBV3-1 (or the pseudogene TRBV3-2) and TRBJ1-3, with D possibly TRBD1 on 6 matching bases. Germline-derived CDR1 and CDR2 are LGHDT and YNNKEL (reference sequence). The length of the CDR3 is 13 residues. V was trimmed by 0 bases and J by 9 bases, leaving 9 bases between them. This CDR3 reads CASSQDPGATIYF. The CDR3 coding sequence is TGTGCCAGCAGCCAAGATCCAGGGGCCACCATATATTTT.

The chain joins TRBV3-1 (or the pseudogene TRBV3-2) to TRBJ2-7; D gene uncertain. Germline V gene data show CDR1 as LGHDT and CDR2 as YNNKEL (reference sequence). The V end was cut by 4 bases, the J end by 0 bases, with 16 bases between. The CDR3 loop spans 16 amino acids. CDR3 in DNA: TGTGCCAGCAGCCCAACCGGCAGTTCTAGCTCCTACGAGCAGTACTTC. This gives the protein CASSPTGSSSSYEQYF.

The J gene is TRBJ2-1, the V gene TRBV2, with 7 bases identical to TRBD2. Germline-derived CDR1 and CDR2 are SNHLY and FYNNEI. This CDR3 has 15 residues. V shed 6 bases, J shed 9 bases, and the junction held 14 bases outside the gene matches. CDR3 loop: CASRNRAGPFSEQFF. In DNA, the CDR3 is TGTGCCAGCAGGAACCGAGCGGGGCCCTTCTCTGAGCAGTTCTTC.

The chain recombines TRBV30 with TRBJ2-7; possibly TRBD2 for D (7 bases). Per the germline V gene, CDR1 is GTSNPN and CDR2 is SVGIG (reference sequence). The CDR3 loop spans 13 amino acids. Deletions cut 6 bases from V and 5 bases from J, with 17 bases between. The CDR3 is CACRGALVDEQYF. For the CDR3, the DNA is TGTGCCTGCCGGGGGGCCTTAGTCGACGAGCAGTACTTC.

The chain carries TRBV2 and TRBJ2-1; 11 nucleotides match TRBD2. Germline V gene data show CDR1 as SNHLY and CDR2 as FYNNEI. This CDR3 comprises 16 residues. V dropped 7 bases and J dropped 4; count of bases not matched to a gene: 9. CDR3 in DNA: TGTGCCAGCAAATCACTAGCGGGAGATTTATACAATGAGCAGTTCTTC. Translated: CASKSLAGDLYNEQFF.

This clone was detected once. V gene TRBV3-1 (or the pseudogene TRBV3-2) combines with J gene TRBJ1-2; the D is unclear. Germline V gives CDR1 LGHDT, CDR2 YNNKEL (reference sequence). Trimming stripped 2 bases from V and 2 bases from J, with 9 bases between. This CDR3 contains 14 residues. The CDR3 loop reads CASSQRTVNYGYTF. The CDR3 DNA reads TGTGCCAGCAGCCAACGAACGGTGAACTATGGCTACACCTTC.

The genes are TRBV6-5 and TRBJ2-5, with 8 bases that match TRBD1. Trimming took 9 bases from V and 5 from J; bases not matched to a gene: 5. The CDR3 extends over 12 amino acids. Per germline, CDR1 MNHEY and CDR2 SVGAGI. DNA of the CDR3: TGTGCCAGTAGGACAGGGTTGGAGACCCAGTACTTC. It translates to CASRTGLETQYF.

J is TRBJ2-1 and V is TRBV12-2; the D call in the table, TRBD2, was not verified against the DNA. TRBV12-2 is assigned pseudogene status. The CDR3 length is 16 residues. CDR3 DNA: TGTGCAAGTCGCTTATTTCGGGAGCCCGCCTACAATGAGCAGTTCTTC. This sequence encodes CASRLFREPAYNEQFF.

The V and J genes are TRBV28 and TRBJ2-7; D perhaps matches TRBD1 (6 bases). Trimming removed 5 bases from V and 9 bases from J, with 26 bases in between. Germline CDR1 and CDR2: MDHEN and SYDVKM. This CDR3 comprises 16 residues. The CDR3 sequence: CASSPLSEETGLGQYF. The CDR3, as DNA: TGTGCCAGCAGTCCACTTTCCGAGGAGACAGGTCTCGGGCAGTACTTC.

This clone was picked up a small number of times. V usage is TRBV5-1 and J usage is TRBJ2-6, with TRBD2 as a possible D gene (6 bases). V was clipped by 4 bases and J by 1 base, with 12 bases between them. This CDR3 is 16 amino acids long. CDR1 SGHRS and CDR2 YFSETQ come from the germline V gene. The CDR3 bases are TGCGCCAGCAGCCCAGGTGGACTATCTGGGGCCAACGTCCTGACTTTC. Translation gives CASSPGGLSGANVLTF.

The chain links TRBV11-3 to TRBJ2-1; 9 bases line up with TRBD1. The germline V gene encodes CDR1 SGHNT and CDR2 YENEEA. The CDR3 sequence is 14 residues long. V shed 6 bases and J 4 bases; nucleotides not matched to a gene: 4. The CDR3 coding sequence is TGTGCCAGCAGTGGACAGGGGCGTTACAATGAGCAGTTCTTC. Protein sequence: CASSGQGRYNEQFF.

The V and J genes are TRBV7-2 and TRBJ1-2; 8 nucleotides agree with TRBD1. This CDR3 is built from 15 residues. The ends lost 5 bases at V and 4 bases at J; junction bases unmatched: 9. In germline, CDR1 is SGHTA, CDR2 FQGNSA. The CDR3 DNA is TGTGCCAGCAGCGATGGACAGGGTACCCGCTATGGCTACACCTTC. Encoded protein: CASSDGQGTRYGYTF.

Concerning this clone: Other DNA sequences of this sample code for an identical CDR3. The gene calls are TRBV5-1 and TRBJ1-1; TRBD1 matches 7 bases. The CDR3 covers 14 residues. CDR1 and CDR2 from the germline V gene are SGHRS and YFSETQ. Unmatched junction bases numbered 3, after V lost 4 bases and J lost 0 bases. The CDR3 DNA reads TGCGCCAGCAGCCTAGGGACAGTGAACACTGAAGCTTTCTTT. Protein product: CASSLGTVNTEAFF.

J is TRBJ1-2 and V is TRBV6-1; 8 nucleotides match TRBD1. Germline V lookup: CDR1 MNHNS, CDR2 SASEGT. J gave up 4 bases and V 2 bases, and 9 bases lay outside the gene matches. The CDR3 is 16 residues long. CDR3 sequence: CASSESRQGLFYGYTF. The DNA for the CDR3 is TGTGCCAGCAGTGAATCGAGACAGGGGCTTTTCTATGGCTACACCTTC.

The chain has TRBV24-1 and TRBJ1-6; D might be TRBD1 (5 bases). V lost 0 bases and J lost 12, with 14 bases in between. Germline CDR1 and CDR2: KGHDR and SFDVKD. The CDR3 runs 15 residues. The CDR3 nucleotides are TGTGCCACCAGTGATTTGATGGGGCAGGGAAGACCCCTCCACTTT. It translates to CATSDLMGQGRPLHF.

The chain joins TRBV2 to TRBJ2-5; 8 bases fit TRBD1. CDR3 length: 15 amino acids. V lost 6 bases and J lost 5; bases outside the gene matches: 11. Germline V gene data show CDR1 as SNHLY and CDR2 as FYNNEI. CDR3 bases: TGTGCCAGCAGACGCGAAGGACAGGGTGCGGAGACCCAGTACTTC. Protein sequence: CASRREGQGAETQYF.

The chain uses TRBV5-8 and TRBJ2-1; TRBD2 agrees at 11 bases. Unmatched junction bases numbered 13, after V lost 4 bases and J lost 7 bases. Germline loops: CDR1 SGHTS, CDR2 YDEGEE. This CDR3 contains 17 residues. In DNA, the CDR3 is TGTGCCAGCAGCCACGCGGCTAGCGGGGGGTTTAGGAATGAGCAGTTCTTC. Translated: CASSHAASGGFRNEQFF.